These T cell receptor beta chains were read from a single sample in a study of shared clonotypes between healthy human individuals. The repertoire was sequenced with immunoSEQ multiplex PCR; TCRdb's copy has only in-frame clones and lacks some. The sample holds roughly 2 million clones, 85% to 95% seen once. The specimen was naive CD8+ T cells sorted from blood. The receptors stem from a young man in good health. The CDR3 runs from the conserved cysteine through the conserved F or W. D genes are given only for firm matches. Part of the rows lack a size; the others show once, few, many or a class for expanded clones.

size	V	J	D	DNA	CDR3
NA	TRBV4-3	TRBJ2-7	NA	TGCGCCAGCAGCCCTGAAAGGGGTTACGAGCAGTACTTC	CASSPERGYEQYF
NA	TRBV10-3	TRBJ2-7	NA	TGTGCCATCAGTTTGGCTAGTACGTCCTACGAGCAGTACTTC	CAISLASTSYEQYF
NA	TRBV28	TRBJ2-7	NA	TGTGCCAGCAGTTTATCAGGGGAGGGTGCCTACGAGCAGTACTTC	CASSLSGEGAYEQYF
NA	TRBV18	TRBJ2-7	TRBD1	TGTGCCAGCTCCCCAGGGACAGGTGATCACTACGAGCAGTACTTC	CASSPGTGDHYEQYF
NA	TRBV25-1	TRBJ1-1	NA	TGTGCCAGCAGTGAATTCGGGACAAACACTGAAGCTTTCTTT	CASSEFGTNTEAFF
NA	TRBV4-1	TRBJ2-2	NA	TGCGCCAGCAGCCTGGGAGCTAACACCGGGGAGCTGTTTTTT	CASSLGANTGELFF
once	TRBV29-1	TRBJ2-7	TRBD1	TGCAGCGTTGGTGGGACAGGGGGGTCCTACGAGCAGTACTTC	CSVGGTGGSYEQYF
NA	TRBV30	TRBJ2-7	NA	TGTGCCTGGAGTGTAGGTACAGAACCCGACTTC	CAWSVGTEPDF
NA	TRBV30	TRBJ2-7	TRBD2	TGTGCCTGGATCGAGTCTAGCGGGGTGTCTCCGCCGTACTTC	CAWIESSGVSPPYF
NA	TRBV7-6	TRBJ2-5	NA	TGTGCCAGCAGCCCCCCCCTGGGTATTCGGGAGACCCAGTACTTC	CASSPPLGIRETQYF
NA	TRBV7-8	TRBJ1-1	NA	TGTGCCAGCAGCTTAGTTGACACTGAAGCTTTCTTT	CASSLVDTEAFF
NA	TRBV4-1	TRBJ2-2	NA	TGCGCCAGCAGCCCCGGGGCTGCCGGGGAGCTGTTTTTT	CASSPGAAGELFF
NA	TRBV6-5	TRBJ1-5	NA	TGTGCCAGCAGCCCCGGAGCCAGCTATCAGCCCCAGCATTTT	CASSPGASYQPQHF
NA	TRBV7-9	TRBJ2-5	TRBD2	TGTGCCAGCAGCTCCGAAGTTATCCCGGGACTAGCGAGCCAAGAGACCCAGTACTTC	CASSSEVIPGLASQETQYF
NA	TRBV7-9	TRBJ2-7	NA	TGTGCCAGCAGCCCTCCCAGTTTCTACGAGCAGTACTTC	CASSPPSFYEQYF
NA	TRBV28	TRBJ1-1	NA	TGTGCCAGCAGAATGAACTTAGATGAAGCTTTCTTT	CASRMNLDEAFF
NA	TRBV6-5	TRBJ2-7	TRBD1	TGTGCCAGCAGTTACTCGAGTCAGGGGGCGTCGTACGAGCAGTACTTC	CASSYSSQGASYEQYF
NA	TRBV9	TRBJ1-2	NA	TGTGCCAGCAGCGCCTGGGAGTTTCCGACTTCTAACTATGGCTACACCTTC	CASSAWEFPTSNYGYTF
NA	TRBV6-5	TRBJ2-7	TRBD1	TGTGCCAGCAGTTACCGGACAGGGGGGTCCTACGAGCAGTACTTC	CASSYRTGGSYEQYF
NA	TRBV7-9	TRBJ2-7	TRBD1	TGTGCCAGCAGCCTCGAGGGACAGTACTACGAGCAGTACTTC	CASSLEGQYYEQYF
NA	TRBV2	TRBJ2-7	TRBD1	TGTGCCAGCAGCCCCAGGGACAGGGACTACGAGCAGTACTTC	CASSPRDRDYEQYF
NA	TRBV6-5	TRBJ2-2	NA	TGTGCCAGCAGTTACACGGGTACCGGGGAGCTGTTTTTT	CASSYTGTGELFF
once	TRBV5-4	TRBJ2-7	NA	TGTGCCAGCAGCTTGGGAGAGAGGGGCTACGAGCAGTACTTC	CASSLGERGYEQYF
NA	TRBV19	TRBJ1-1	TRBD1	TGTGCCAGTAGATGGACAGGCTTTGATGAAGCTTTCTTT	CASRWTGFDEAFF
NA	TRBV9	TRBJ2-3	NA	TGTGCCAGCAGCCTTAACGGGGGTACGCAGTATTTT	CASSLNGGTQYF
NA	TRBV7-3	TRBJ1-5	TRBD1	TGTGCCAGCAGGCCCAGAAGAAGGACAGGGGGAGGCAATCAGCCCCAGCATTTT	CASRPRRRTGGGNQPQHF
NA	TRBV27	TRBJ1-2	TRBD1	TGTGCCAGCAGGGAAGGGGGCCGTGGCTACACCTTC	CASREGGRGYTF
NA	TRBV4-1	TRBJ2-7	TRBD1	TGCGCCAGCAGCCAGGGGGACAGGGTCTACGAGCAGTACTTC	CASSQGDRVYEQYF
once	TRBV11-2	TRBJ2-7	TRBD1	TGTGCCAGCAGCTTTGCAGGGGGCTCCTACGAGCAGTACTTC	CASSFAGGSYEQYF
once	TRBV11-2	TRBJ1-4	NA	TGTGCCAGCAGCCGAGCCATGGAAAAACTGTTTTTT	CASSRAMEKLFF
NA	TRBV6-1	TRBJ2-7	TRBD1	TGTGCCAGCAGTGTACCGTCCGGGACAGGGGGCGAGCAGTACTTC	CASSVPSGTGGEQYF
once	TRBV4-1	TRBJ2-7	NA	TGCGCCAGCAGCCAAATAGGGGTTTACGAGCAGTACTTC	CASSQIGVYEQYF
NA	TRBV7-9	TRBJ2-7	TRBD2	TGTGCCAGCAGCTCCTGGGGCGGGACTACGAGCTCCTACGAGCAGTACTTC	CASSSWGGTTSSYEQYF
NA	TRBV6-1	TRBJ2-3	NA	TGTGCCAGCAGTGAAGCCGGCAGGGGAAATACGCAGTATTTT	CASSEAGRGNTQYF
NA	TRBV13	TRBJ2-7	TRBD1	TGTGCCAGCAGCTTCCCCGGGACAGGGGTGAGGGAGCAGTACTTC	CASSFPGTGVREQYF
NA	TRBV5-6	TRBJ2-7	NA	TGTGCCAGCAGCACTACCCCGACTGCTACCTACGAGCAGTACTTC	CASSTTPTATYEQYF
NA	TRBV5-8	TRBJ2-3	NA	TGTGCCAGCAGCTTGGCCAAGGGTAGCGCGAGCACAGATACGCAGTATTTT	CASSLAKGSASTDTQYF
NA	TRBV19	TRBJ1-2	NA	TGTGCCAGTAGTATAGATCAAGAGGTCTATGGCTACACCTTC	CASSIDQEVYGYTF
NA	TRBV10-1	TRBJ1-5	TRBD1	TGCGCCAGCAGATCCGACAGGGGGGGTTTTGGCAATCAGCCCCAGCATTTT	CASRSDRGGFGNQPQHF
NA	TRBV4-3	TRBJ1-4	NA	TGCGCCAGCAGCCGGTTGGATGCAACTAATGAAAAACTGTTTTTT	CASSRLDATNEKLFF
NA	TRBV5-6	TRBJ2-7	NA	TGTGCCAGCAGCTTGGTATTTCAGGGCAGAAACTCCTACGAGCAGTACTTC	CASSLVFQGRNSYEQYF
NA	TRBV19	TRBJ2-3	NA	TGTGCCAGTAGTATGGAGCGGCATCCCACAGATACGCAGTATTTT	CASSMERHPTDTQYF
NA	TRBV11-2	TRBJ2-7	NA	TGTGCCAGCAGCTTAGTTATGGGGTCGGGAGAGCAGTACTTC	CASSLVMGSGEQYF
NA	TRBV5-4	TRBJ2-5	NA	TGTGCCACGTCCCAGCCCCCCTCTGGGACCCAGTACTTC	CATSQPPSGTQYF
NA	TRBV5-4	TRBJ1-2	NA	TGTGCCAGCAGCTTGGCCCCCTATGGCTACACCTTC	CASSLAPYGYTF
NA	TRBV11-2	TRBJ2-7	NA	TGTGCCAGCAGCGAAAGTTGGGGCTCTTACGAGCAGTACTTC	CASSESWGSYEQYF
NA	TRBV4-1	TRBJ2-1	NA	TGCGCCAGCAGCCAAGAGGCAGAATGGTACAATGAGCAGTTCTTC	CASSQEAEWYNEQFF
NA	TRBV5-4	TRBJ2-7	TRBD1	TGTGCCACCTCGGACAGGGGGTGGAACGAGCAGTACTTC	CATSDRGWNEQYF
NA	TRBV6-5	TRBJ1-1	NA	TGTGCCAGCATTCGGACAGCCTTGAACACTGAAGCTTTCTTT	CASIRTALNTEAFF
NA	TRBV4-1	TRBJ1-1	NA	TGCGCCAGCAGGGGGGGGGTTTTCACTGAAGCTTTCTTT	CASRGGVFTEAFF
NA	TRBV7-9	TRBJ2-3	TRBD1	TGTGCCAGCAGCTCGAGACAGGGGGCTAAAGATACGCAGTATTTT	CASSSRQGAKDTQYF
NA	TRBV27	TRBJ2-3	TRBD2	TGTGCCAGCAGTTCCCTAGCGGGAGAAGATACGCAGTATTTT	CASSSLAGEDTQYF
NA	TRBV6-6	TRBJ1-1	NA	TGTGCCAGCAGTCCCGGGAGCACCACTGAAGCTTTCTTT	CASSPGSTTEAFF